The 19 T cell receptor beta chains presented below share a single source sample, sequenced in a study of CD8+ T cells in alopecia areata. Documented treatment: oral pan-JAK inhibitor, 5-10 mg twice daily. RNA was isolated and reverse transcribed to cDNA, the sequencing template. Measured with immunoSEQ multiplex PCR; TCRdb has only the in-frame clones, and not every one. The sample lists hundreds of thousands of clones, roughly 60% seen once, with roughly 1.8% in the top ten. The sequencing here drew on CD4+ T cells sorted from blood, taken at week 24, from a patient treated with tofacitinib. The receptor source for this set is a human donor with alopecia areata.

This chain uses TRBV9 with TRBJ2-1, with TRBD2 as a possible D gene (6 bases). V gave up 0 bases and J gave up 6 bases, with 10 bases separating them. The CDR3 runs to 14 residues. CDR1 and CDR2 from the germline V gene are SGDLS and YYNGEE. Written as DNA, the CDR3 is TGTGCCAGCAGCGTAGCCGGGGGTTTCAATGAGCAGTTCTTC. It encodes CASSVAGGFNEQFF.

This clone has a handful of counts. This chain joins TRBV30 and TRBJ2-3, with 8 bases identical to TRBD2. CDR3 length: 16 residues. Germline V gene sequence: CDR1 GTSNPN, CDR2 SVGIG (reference sequence). Trimming at V came to 1 base and at J to 1 base, leaving 7 bases not matched to a gene. This CDR3 reads CAWSALSGVRTDTQYF. The CDR3 nucleotides read TGTGCCTGGAGTGCCCTTAGCGGGGTTCGCACAGATACGCAGTATTTT. Combining the CDR3 with reference TRBV30 and TRBJ2-3 gives the whole variable domain SQTIHQWPATLVQPVGSPLSLECTVEGTSNPNLYWYRQAAGRGLQLLFYSVGIGQISSEVPQNLSASRPQDRQFILSSKKLLLSDSGFYLCAWSALSGVRTDTQYFGPGTRLTVL.

The chain employs TRBV30 and TRBJ1-1; no clear D. V shed 3 bases and J shed 6 bases, with 5 bases lying between them. Germline V gives CDR1 GTSNPN, CDR2 SVGIG (reference sequence). The CDR3 length is 10 residues. The CDR3 is CAWRASEAFF. The CDR3 bases are TGTGCCTGGAGAGCGTCTGAAGCTTTCTTT.

This clone was observed a few times. The chain combines TRBV15 with TRBJ2-1; no firm D call. V was cut by 1 base and J by 1 base, with 5 bases left in between. Germline loops: CDR1 LNHNV, CDR2 YYDKDF (reference sequence). The CDR3 loop spans 14 amino acids. CDR3 sequence: CATSRAVSYNEQFF. As DNA, the CDR3 is TGTGCCACCAGCAGAGCAGTTTCCTACAATGAGCAGTTCTTC.

The chain uses TRBV23-1 and TRBJ1-6; D gene uncertain. TRBV23-1 is designated an ORF whose function remains uncertain. The CDR3 is made up of 10 amino acids. The ends were cut back, 4 bases at V and 10 bases at J, with 2 bases in the middle. The CDR3 sequence: CASSPSPLHF. CDR3 nucleotides: TGCGCCAGCAGTCCCTCACCCCTCCACTTT.

The chain joins TRBV9 to TRBJ2-2, with 9 bases identical to TRBD1. V lost 0 bases to trimming and J lost 4 bases; unmatched junction nucleotides: 1. Germline loops: CDR1 SGDLS, CDR2 YYNGEE. CDR3 length: 15 amino acids. The chain's CDR3 is CASSVADRGTGELFF. The CDR3 DNA reads TGTGCCAGCAGCGTAGCGGACAGGGGCACCGGGGAGCTGTTTTTT.

In this sample, this clone turned up a few times. V usage is TRBV30 and J usage is TRBJ2-7; weak D call: TRBD2 (6 bases). This CDR3 comprises 14 residues. Germline V gene lookup returns CDR1 GTSNPN and CDR2 SVGIG (reference sequence). Trimming shortened V by 2 bases and J by 5 bases, and 16 bases separated the two germline ends. CDR3 amino acids: CAWSPILGGHEQYF. CDR3 DNA: TGTGCCTGGAGTCCTATACTGGGGGGACACGAGCAGTACTTC.

Only a few counts were recorded for this clone. The chain is built from TRBV5-1 and TRBJ2-1; no clear D gene. The length of the CDR3 is 13 residues. The germline V and J ends were trimmed by 0 bases and 6 bases, with 7 bases remaining between them. CDR1 is SGHRS, CDR2 YFSETQ, per germline. This CDR3 is CASSLVSSNEQFF. The CDR3 DNA sequence: TGCGCCAGCAGCTTGGTCTCGAGCAATGAGCAGTTCTTC. Complete variable domain (other parts from reference TRBV5-1 and TRBJ2-1): KAGVTQTPRYLIKTRGQQVTLSCSPISGHRSVSWYQQTPGQGLQFLFEYFSETQRNKGNFPGRFSGRQFSNSRSEMNVSTLELGDSALYLCASSLVSSNEQFFGPGTRLTVL.

V usage is TRBV7-9 and J usage is TRBJ2-3; tentatively, D is TRBD2 (5 bases). Germline V gene data show CDR1 as SEHNR and CDR2 as FQNEAQ (reference sequence). The ends were cut back, 6 bases at V and 5 bases at J, with 15 bases in the middle. This CDR3 is 14 amino acids long. The CDR3 spells CASSPTSGVDTQYF. CDR3 coding DNA: TGTGCCAGCAGTCCTACTAGTGGGGTAGATACGCAGTATTTT.

The rearrangement links TRBV28 to TRBJ1-2, with 7 nucleotides matching TRBD1. CDR3 length: 16 amino acids. Germline V lookup: CDR1 MDHEN, CDR2 SYDVKM. V trimming: 3 bases; J trimming: 6 bases; junction bases outside the gene matches: 13. CDR3 protein: CASSFGTVFWEDGYTF. As DNA, the CDR3 is TGTGCCAGCAGTTTCGGGACAGTTTTCTGGGAGGATGGCTACACCTTC.

This clone was observed a handful of times. The V and J genes are TRBV29-1 and TRBJ1-5; no firm D call. This CDR3 comprises 15 residues. CDR1 and CDR2 (germline): SQVTM, ANQGSEA. Trimming pared 6 bases from V and 5 bases from J, leaving 20 bases between. DNA of the CDR3: TGCAGCGTCCAGAAGGCAGGACCCGGGGATCAGCCCCAGCATTTT. Its protein is CSVQKAGPGDQPQHF.

This clone was seen a handful of times. The J gene is TRBJ1-2, the V gene TRBV2; the match to TRBD1 covers 7 bases. From germline, CDR1 is SNHLY and CDR2 FYNNEI. V was pared by 5 bases and J by 8 bases, with 2 bases of the junction left unmatched. CDR3 length: 11 amino acids. Written as DNA, the CDR3 is TGTGCCAGCAGTAACAGGGGAGGCTACACCTTC. It is translated as CASSNRGGYTF.

The V gene is TRBV2, the J gene TRBJ2-3, with D hard to call. Germline V gene data show CDR1 as SNHLY and CDR2 as FYNNEI. Trimming left V 4 bases short and J 3 bases short, with 8 bases between. The CDR3 has 13 amino acids. Here the CDR3 DNA reads TGTGCCAGCAGTGCATCCCGGACAGATACGCAGTATTTT. This translates into CASSASRTDTQYF. The whole variable domain, filled in from reference TRBV2 and TRBJ2-3, reads EPEVTQTPSHQVTQMGQEVILRCVPISNHLYFYWYRQILGQKVEFLVSFYNNEISEKSEIFDDQFSVERPDGSNFTLKIRSTKLEDSAMYFCASSASRTDTQYFGPGTRLTVL.

This clone was detected a few times. This chain joins TRBV27 and TRBJ1-2, with 7 bases aligning to TRBD1. This CDR3 spans 13 amino acids. Looked up from germline, CDR1 is MNHEY and CDR2 is SMNVEV (reference sequence). The ends lost 6 bases at V and 12 bases at J; junction bases unmatched: 13. The CDR3 sequence: CASRLTGQSLNTF. The CDR3 nucleotides are TGTGCCAGCAGGCTTACGGGACAGTCACTAAACACCTTC.

This clone occurred a few times. The gene calls are TRBV12-5 and TRBJ2-5, with 8 positions matching TRBD1. The ends lost 5 bases at V and 5 bases at J; junction bases unmatched: 10. The CDR3 totals 15 residues. Germline CDR1 reads LGHNT; CDR2 reads FRNRAP. This CDR3 reads CASGLATGAVETQYF. The CDR3 DNA follows: TGTGCTAGTGGTCTCGCGACAGGGGCAGTCGAGACCCAGTACTTC.

This clone was detected only a few times. DNA for the CDR3: TGTGCCAGCAGAAAAAGACAGGACACCTACGAGCAGTACTTC. Translated: CASRKRQDTYEQYF. The V gene is TRBV6-6, the J gene TRBJ2-7; possible D gene TRBD1, 6 bases. From germline, CDR1 is MNHNY and CDR2 SVGAGI (reference sequence). The V end lost 6 bases, the J end lost 2 bases, and 14 bases lay between the germline ends. The CDR3 has 14 amino acids.

The gene calls are TRBV11-2 and TRBJ1-6, with D possibly TRBD1 on 5 matching bases. The CDR3 loop spans 15 amino acids. Germline V lookup: CDR1 SGHAT, CDR2 FQNNGV. V lost 5 bases, J lost 1 base, and 9 bases lay in between. The CDR3 region has the DNA TGTGCCAGCAGCCGCCGGGGGTCCTATAATTCACCCCTCCACTTT. Translated, it gives CASSRRGSYNSPLHF.

For this clone: An end of the junction differs from the germline gene, which may be a read error. The chain recombines TRBV6-1 with TRBJ1-1; 8 nucleotides match TRBD1. The CDR3 is made up of 15 amino acids. From germline, CDR1 is MNHNS and CDR2 SASEGT. The CDR3 sequence: CASSEEGAGTGTAVF. In nucleotides, the CDR3 is TGTGCCAGCAGTGAAGAGGGGGCCGGGACAGGCACGGCTGTCTTT.

J is TRBJ2-6 and V is TRBV5-4, with TRBD1 identical over 7 bases. The CDR3 consists of 17 residues. Germline V gene data show CDR1 as SGHNT and CDR2 as YYREEE (reference sequence). V shed 5 bases and J 0 bases; nucleotides not matched to a gene: 8. The CDR3 nucleotides are TGTGCCAGCAGTAAAGACAGGGATTTCTCTGGGGCCAACGTCCTGACTTTC. Its translation is CASSKDRDFSGANVLTF. Using reference TRBV5-4 and TRBJ2-6 for the parts outside the CDR3, the full variable domain is ETGVTQSPTHLIKTRGQQVTLRCSSQSGHNTVSWYQQALGQGPQFIFQYYREEENGRGNFPPRFSGLQFPNYSSELNVNALELDDSALYLCASSKDRDFSGANVLTFGAGSRLTVL.